These 15 T cell receptor beta chains originate from one sample sequenced in a study of cytomegalovirus exposure and HLA in healthy donors. In the PCR, 60 Vbeta and 13 Jbeta primers were used. Libraries were prepared by immunoSEQ multiplex PCR; TCRdb keeps only in-frame clonotypes and omits some of them. Here the sample table reports 150,000 or so clones. What was sequenced was PBMCs. The origin of the receptors is a man in his late teens or twenties in good health and CMV-seronegative.

This chain connects TRBV11-2 to TRBJ2-7, with D possibly being TRBD1 (5 bases). This CDR3 comprises 13 residues. Germline values: CDR1 SGHAT, CDR2 FQNNGV. Trimming pared 8 bases from V and 2 bases from J, leaving 13 bases between. CDR3 coding DNA: TGTGCCAGCGAAGGCAGGACAACCTACGAGCAGTACTTC. Its protein is CASEGRTTYEQYF.

CDR3 nucleotides: TGTGCCAGTAGTCGGCAGGGATCCTACGAGCAGTACTTC. Translation gives CASSRQGSYEQYF. J is TRBJ2-7 and V is TRBV19, with D possibly being TRBD1 (5 bases). Germline CDR1 and CDR2: LNHDA and SQIVND (reference sequence). The CDR3 is 13 amino acids. Trimming left V 5 bases short and J 1 base short, with 9 bases between.

The V call is TRBV5-1, the J call TRBJ1-2; the match to TRBD1 covers 7 bases. CDR3 length: 14 residues. Germline CDR1 is SGHRS and CDR2 is YFSETQ. J was trimmed by 5 bases and V by 4 bases; bases with no gene match: 8. The CDR3 here is CASSPQGVQYGYTF. CDR3 bases: TGCGCCAGCAGCCCGCAGGGGGTTCAGTATGGCTACACCTTC.

The V gene is TRBV28, the J gene TRBJ1-2; the D is unclear. The germline gives CDR1 MDHEN, CDR2 SYDVKM. The CDR3 has 12 amino acids. The V and J ends lost 7 bases and 6 bases respectively, with 12 bases between them. CDR3 DNA sequence: TGTGCCAGCATGAGTGAGGGCCATGGCTACACCTTC. Protein sequence: CASMSEGHGYTF.

The chain links TRBV6-1 to TRBJ1-1; tentative D call: TRBD1 (5 bases). The CDR3 consists of 13 residues. V shed 1 base and J shed 5 bases, with 8 bases lying between them. Per germline, CDR1 MNHNS and CDR2 SASEGT. In nucleotides, the CDR3 is TGTGCCAGCAGTGAAGGAAAGGGGACTGAAGCTTTCTTT. Translated, it gives CASSEGKGTEAFF.

The chain carries TRBV7-2 and TRBJ1-3; possibly TRBD1 for D (6 bases). From germline, CDR1 is SGHTA and CDR2 FQGNSA. This CDR3 has 15 residues. V gave up 8 bases and J gave up 2 bases, with 16 bases separating them. Here the CDR3 DNA reads TGTGCCAGCTCCCCCCAACAGGGCCCTGGAAACACCATATATTTT. Amino acids: CASSPQQGPGNTIYF.

CDR3 in amino acids: CASSEYYRERDEQYF. The DNA for the CDR3 is TGTGCCAGCAGTGAGTATTACAGGGAGAGGGACGAGCAGTACTTC. This chain links TRBV6-1 with TRBJ2-7, with D tentatively TRBD1 (6 bases). This CDR3 contains 15 residues. CDR1 and CDR2 from the germline V gene are MNHNS and SASEGT. The V and J ends lost 3 bases and 5 bases respectively, with 17 bases between them.

V is TRBV5-1 and J is TRBJ2-3; 8 positions agree with TRBD1. The germline V gene encodes CDR1 SGHRS and CDR2 YFSETQ. V dropped 1 base and J dropped 2; count of bases not matched to a gene: 9. The CDR3 extends over 17 amino acids. The CDR3 loop is CASSLPTGEYTTDTQYF. CDR3 DNA sequence: TGCGCCAGCAGCTTGCCGACAGGGGAATACACCACAGATACGCAGTATTTT.

V and J are TRBV6-1 and TRBJ2-7, with 10 bases aligning to TRBD2. Unmatched junction bases numbered 6, after V lost 4 bases and J lost 0 bases. Looked up from germline, CDR1 is MNHNS and CDR2 is SASEGT. The CDR3 is made up of 16 amino acids. CDR3 sequence reads: CASSGSSGGNSYEQYF. In DNA, the CDR3 is TGTGCCAGCAGTGGGTCTAGCGGGGGAAACTCCTACGAGCAGTACTTC.

This sequence joins TRBV27 and TRBJ2-7; 7 bases are shared with TRBD1. Per germline, CDR1 MNHEY and CDR2 SMNVEV (reference sequence). The length of the CDR3 is 15 residues. The junction had 12 bases not matched to a gene; V was cut back by 5 bases and J by 5 bases. The CDR3 spells CASSRGSDRLNEQYF. CDR3 DNA sequence: TGTGCCAGCAGTAGAGGGTCGGACAGGCTCAACGAGCAGTACTTC.

The chain recombines TRBV7-2 with TRBJ1-1, with D possibly being TRBD1 (6 bases). Looked up from germline, CDR1 is SGHTA and CDR2 is FQGNSA. The CDR3 covers 14 residues. Trimming shortened V by 5 bases and J by 5 bases, and 15 bases separated the two germline ends. CDR3 nucleotides: TGTGCCAGCAGCCCACAGGGACGAAGAACTGAAGCTTTCTTT. This gives the protein CASSPQGRRTEAFF.

The chain recombines TRBV6-5 with TRBJ2-5, with 9 bases matching TRBD1. The CDR3 covers 14 residues. Germline V gene data show CDR1 as MNHEY and CDR2 as SVGAGI. J was trimmed by 5 bases and V by 3 bases; bases with no gene match: 4. CDR3 in DNA: TGTGCCAGCAGTTATTCCGGGACAGGGGAGACCCAGTACTTC. Protein sequence: CASSYSGTGETQYF.

The CDR3 is CASSKPNLVARGELFF. Written as DNA, the CDR3 is TGTGCCAGCAGCAAACCTAATCTTGTTGCGCGCGGGGAGCTGTTTTTT. V usage is TRBV7-2 and J usage is TRBJ2-2; no clear D gene. The CDR3 loop spans 16 amino acids. The germline V gene has CDR1 SGHTA and CDR2 FQGNSA. V gave up 5 bases and J gave up 7 bases, with 20 bases separating them.

V usage is TRBV25-1 and J usage is TRBJ2-2, with D possibly being TRBD1 (6 bases). The V gene lost 3 bases and the J gene lost 3 bases, with 11 bases spanning the gap. This CDR3 has 15 amino acids. The germline V gene has CDR1 MGHDK and CDR2 SYGVNS. The CDR3 is CASSEGAQYTGELFF. The CDR3 DNA follows: TGTGCCAGCAGTGAGGGGGCACAATACACCGGGGAGCTGTTTTTT.

The chain uses TRBV9 and TRBJ2-2; 7 bases match TRBD2. Germline assignment: CDR1 SGDLS and CDR2 YYNGEE. J gave up 1 base and V 0 bases, and 3 bases lay outside the gene matches. The CDR3 is 16 residues long. CDR3 nucleotides: TGTGCCAGCAGCGTAGGTCCGGGAGGGAACACCGGGGAGCTGTTTTTT. This codes for CASSVGPGGNTGELFF. Drawing the rest from reference TRBV9 and TRBJ2-2, the complete variable domain is DSGVTQTPKHLITATGQRVTLRCSPRSGDLSVYWYQQSLDQGLQFLIQYYNGEERAKGNILERFSAQQFPDLHSELNLSSLELGDSALYFCASSVGPGGNTGELFFGEGSRLTVL.